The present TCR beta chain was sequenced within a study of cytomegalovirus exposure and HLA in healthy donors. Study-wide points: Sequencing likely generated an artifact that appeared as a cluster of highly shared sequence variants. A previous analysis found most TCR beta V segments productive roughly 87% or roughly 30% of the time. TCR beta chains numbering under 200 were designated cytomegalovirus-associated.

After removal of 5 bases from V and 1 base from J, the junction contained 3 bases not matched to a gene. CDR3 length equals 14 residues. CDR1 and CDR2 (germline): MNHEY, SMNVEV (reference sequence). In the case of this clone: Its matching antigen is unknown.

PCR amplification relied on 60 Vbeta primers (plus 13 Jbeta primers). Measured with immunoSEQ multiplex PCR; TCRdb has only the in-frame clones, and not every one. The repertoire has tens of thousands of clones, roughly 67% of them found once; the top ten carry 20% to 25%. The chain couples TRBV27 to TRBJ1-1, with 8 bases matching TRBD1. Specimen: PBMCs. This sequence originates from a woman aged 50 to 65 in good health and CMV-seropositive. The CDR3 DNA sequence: TGTGCCAGCAGTCCGACAGGGGAGAACACTGAAGCTTTCTTT. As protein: CASSPTGENTEAFF.